Listed here is a single T cell receptor (beta chain). The record originates from a study of radiotherapy plus CTLA-4 blockade in lung cancer. TCRdb's copy holds only in-frame clones and misses some; the assay was immunoSEQ multiplex PCR. The sample has tens of thousands of clones; 75% to 85% are singletons. With 2 bases removed from V and 1 base from J, the gap between germline ends came to 14 bases. This CDR3 is built from 17 residues. The germline gives CDR1 KGHSH, CDR2 LQKENI. This specimen was peripheral blood, taken from a patient treated with radiotherapy plus ipilimumab. The J gene is TRBJ1-4, the V gene TRBV18; maybe TRBD1 (6 bases). The clonotype was recovered from a human donor with non-small cell lung cancer who had a complete response to radiotherapy plus ipilimumab. Here the CDR3 reads CASSPSGAIRTNEKLFF. In DNA form, the CDR3 reads TGTGCCAGCTCACCATCAGGGGCGATTAGAACTAATGAAAAACTGTTTTTT.